The 18 T cell receptor beta chains in this list originate from one sample, sequenced in a study of tissue T cells after allogeneic stem cell transplantation. The data were produced by immunoSEQ multiplex PCR, yet TCRdb's version contains in-frame clones alone and is incomplete. The table shows over 3,500 clones, with roughly 45% occurring only once. Time point reported: mouse harvest day 14 after allogeneic transplant. Each mouse received 10^7 T-cell-depleted marrow cells plus 10^6 splenic CD5+ T cells by tail vein. The specimen sequenced was lymph node tissue. The receptors stem from a female BALB/c mouse given C57BL/6 T cells with graft-versus-host disease after an allogeneic hematopoietic cell transplant.

With respect to this clone: Here the gene names and germline are mouse. The read comes to an end 1 residue before the CDR3 does, leaving the germline J gene to fill in the end. This chain uses TRBV20 with TRBJ1-3; 9 bases map to TRBD1. V was clipped by 1 base and J by 2 bases; unmatched bases: 6. Germline assignment: CDR1 GFQATS and CDR2 STVNSAI. This CDR3 region has 16 residues. The CDR3 bases that were read are TGTGGTGCTAGGGCCTCCGGGACAGGGACTGGAAATACGCTCTAT. Its protein product is CGARASGTGTGNTLY. The full-length CDR3 reads as CGARASGTGTGNTLYF.

Comment on this clone: Here the gene names and germline are mouse. The CDR3 is cut off 1 residue early in the read; its end comes from the germline J gene. The chain has TRBV26 and TRBJ1-3, with D uncertain. This CDR3 has 14 amino acids. Between the trimmed V and J ends, which lost 3 bases and 0 bases, there was a span of 6 bases. CDR1 KGHPV and CDR2 FQNQEV come from the germline V gene (reference sequence). CDR3 sequence: CASSLQNSGNTLYF. Incomplete CDR3 DNA: TGTGCCAGCAGTCTCCAGAATTCTGGAAATACGCTCTAT.

This clone was seen a handful of times. The germline and genes are mouse ones. The read terminates 1 residue ahead of where the CDR3 ends, so the germline J gene completes it. The chain is built from TRBV26 and TRBJ1-3, with 7 bases lining up with TRBD1. V trimming: 6 bases; J trimming: 1 base; junction bases outside the gene matches: 3. Germline CDR1 is KGHPV and CDR2 is FQNQEV (reference sequence). The CDR3 runs to 14 residues. The sequenced part of the CDR3 DNA is TGTGCCAGCAGCCAGGGACAGTCTGGAAATACGCTCTAT. As protein: CASSQGQSGNTLY. In full, the CDR3 is CASSQGQSGNTLYF.

Remarks on this clone: Mouse germline and gene names are used. The sequenced CDR3 bases are TGTGCCAGCAGTCTGGTTTGGGCTGAGCAGTTC. Its translation is CASSLVWAEQF. The whole CDR3 protein reads CASSLVWAEQFF. The chain is built from TRBV26 and TRBJ2-1; the D is unclear. The CDR3 extends 1 residue past the end of the read, so its final part is completed from the germline J gene. The germline V gene encodes CDR1 KGHPV and CDR2 FQNQEV (reference sequence). This CDR3 is built from 12 residues. With 2 bases removed from V and 7 bases from J, the gap between germline ends came to 6 bases.

A note on this clone: Genes and germline are mouse. Coverage ceases 1 residue before the CDR3 finishes, and the germline J gene fills in the end. This rearrangement joins TRBV3 to TRBJ2-3; no firm D call. CDR1 and CDR2 (germline): SNHLY, FYNGKV (reference sequence). The CDR3 contains 13 residues. The V end was cut by 5 bases, the J end by 0 bases, with 6 bases between. CDR3 DNA, as far as it was read: TGTGCCAGCAGCCCCTCTAGTGCAGAAACGCTGTAT. Translating it yields CASSPSSAETLY. In full, the CDR3 reads CASSPSSAETLYF. The variable domain in full, with the rest retrieved from reference TRBV3 and TRBJ2-3, is GPKVLQIPSHQIIDMGQMVTLNCDPVSNHLYFYWYKQILGQQMEFLVNFYNGKVMEKSKLFKDQFSVERPDGSYFTLKIQPTALEDSAVYFCASSPSSAETLYFGSGTRLTVL.

With regard to this clone: The germline and genes are mouse ones. With the read ending 1 residue before the CDR3 end, the germline J gene is used to fill in that end. This chain connects TRBV3 to TRBJ2-2; 7 bases line up with TRBD1. Losses at the gene ends were 4 bases for V and 0 bases for J; bases not matched to a gene: 2. The CDR3 is 15 residues long. Germline V gene lookup returns CDR1 SNHLY and CDR2 FYNGKV (reference sequence). Incomplete CDR3 DNA: TGTGCCAGCAGCTCCGGGACAGCAAACACCGGGCAGCTCTAC. Translating gives CASSSGTANTGQLY. The CDR3 as a whole reads CASSSGTANTGQLYF.

The sample holds a few counts of this clone. These gene names are mouse names. The read falls 1 residue short of the CDR3 end, and the missing part is taken from the germline J gene. V is TRBV3 and J is TRBJ1-3; TRBD1 matches at 8 bases. From germline, CDR1 is SNHLY and CDR2 FYNGKV (reference sequence). This CDR3 region has 14 residues. The V and J ends lost 5 bases and 2 bases, in that order; junction bases with no gene match: 2. The CDR3 DNA, read in part, is TGTGCCAGCAGCCAACAGGGGGCTGGAAATACGCTCTAT. Translation: CASSQQGAGNTLY. The complete CDR3 reads CASSQQGAGNTLYF.

As regards this clone: The genes and germline here are from mouse. The read ends 1 residue shy of where the CDR3 ends; the end is completed using the germline J gene. The rearrangement uses TRBV12-2 and TRBJ2-7, with D uncertain. The CDR3 runs to 13 residues. CDR1 is SGHLS and CDR2 is HYDKME in the germline V gene. The ends were cut back, 1 base at V and 0 bases at J, with 6 bases in the middle. Here the CDR3 reads CASSLHSSYEQYF. The CDR3 bases that were read are TGTGCCAGCTCTCTTCACTCCTCCTATGAACAGTAC.

In the case of this clone: Mouse germline and gene names are used. Read coverage stops 1 residue before the CDR3 terminus; the germline J gene supplies the remainder. V gene TRBV12-1 combines with J gene TRBJ2-1; tentative D call: TRBD1 (6 bases). This CDR3 spans 12 amino acids. Germline CDR1 and CDR2: SGHSN and HYEKVE. The V gene lost 6 bases and the J gene lost 1 base, with 6 bases spanning the gap. Incomplete CDR3 DNA: TGTGCCAGCGGACAGAACTATGCTGAGCAGTTC. This sequence encodes CASGQNYAEQF. Given in full, the CDR3 is CASGQNYAEQFF.

In regard to this clone: Germline and genes: mouse. The read is 1 residue too short to cover the CDR3 end, so that end is filled in from the germline J gene. The V gene is TRBV23, the J gene TRBJ2-5; the table calls TRBD1, which could not be checked here. Germline lookup yields CDR1 KGHTA and CDR2 FQNQQP. This CDR3 has 15 residues. The CDR3 loop is CSSSQSGTGKDTQYF. The DNA read from the CDR3 is TGCTCCAGCAGTCAATCGGGGACAGGGAAAGACACCCAGTAC.

This clone was picked up a small number of times. Gene names and germline match the mouse. The missing CDR3 end, 1 residue past where the read stops, is filled in from the germline J gene. The V call is TRBV19, the J call TRBJ1-1; TRBD1 aligns across 7 bases. V lost 2 bases, J lost 0 bases, and 1 base stayed unmatched. The germline V gene encodes CDR1 FNHDT and CDR2 SITEND (reference sequence). This CDR3 has 14 residues. The DNA read from the CDR3 is TGTGCCAGCAGTATCGACAGGGCAAACACAGAAGTCTTC. Residues: CASSIDRANTEVF. The whole CDR3 protein is CASSIDRANTEVFF.

This clone rates as medium-sized (0.01 to 0.1%). Gene names are mouse gene names. The read is 1 residue too short to cover the CDR3 end, so that end is filled in from the germline J gene. The rearrangement joins TRBV26 to TRBJ2-7; D call uncertain. Germline values: CDR1 KGHPV, CDR2 FQNQEV (reference sequence). This CDR3 is built from 12 residues. Trimming cost V 1 base and J 3 bases, with 4 bases left between them. The sequenced part of the CDR3 DNA is TGTGCCAGCAGTCTGTACATCTATGAACAGTAC. It encodes CASSLYIYEQY. The CDR3 in full is CASSLYIYEQYF.

As for this clone: This probably arose from a read error, given a far larger clone one base away. Gene names are the mouse ones. The CDR3 extends 1 residue past the end of the read, so its final part is completed from the germline J gene. This chain uses TRBV13-1 with TRBJ2-7, with unresolved D. Germline lookup yields CDR1 NSHNY and CDR2 SYGAGN. This CDR3 has 14 residues. The sequenced CDR3 bases are TGTGCCAGCACTGATACCAGGAGCTCCTATGAACAGTAC. It specifies CASTDTRSSYEQY. The CDR3, in full, reads CASTDTRSSYEQYF.

Details on this clone: Each gene name is a mouse one. Sequencing ends 1 residue short of the CDR3 end; the germline J gene provides the rest. The chain combines TRBV20 with TRBJ2-1; 9 positions match TRBD1. This CDR3 region has 15 residues. Unmatched junction bases numbered 4, after V lost 4 bases and J lost 0 bases. Germline CDR1 GFQATS, CDR2 STVNSAI. The CDR3: CGAKTGGYNYAEQFF. CDR3 bases read: TGTGGTGCTAAGACAGGGGGGTATAACTATGCTGAGCAGTTC.

Of note for this clone: All gene names here are mouse names. The read terminates 1 residue before the CDR3 end, so the remaining end is supplied by the germline J gene. The chain couples TRBV15 to TRBJ2-7; no reliable D call. Germline V gene data show CDR1 as SGHND and CDR2 as FRSKSL. Trimming removed 0 bases at V and 3 bases at J, with 6 bases between. This CDR3 is 13 amino acids long. Incomplete CDR3 DNA: TGTGCCAGCAGTTTAGCGCTGGACTATGAACAGTAC. It yields the protein CASSLALDYEQY. Given in full, the CDR3 is CASSLALDYEQYF.

Notes on this clone: Gene names are mouse gene names. The read finishes 1 residue shy of the CDR3 end, and the germline J gene is used to complete it. The rearrangement uses TRBV3 and TRBJ2-4, with D unclear. Trimming left V 4 bases short and J 3 bases short, with 11 bases between. The length of the CDR3 is 14 residues. Germline loops: CDR1 SNHLY, CDR2 FYNGKV (reference sequence). Incomplete CDR3 DNA: TGTGCCAGCAGCTCGAGTGCGGGACAAAACACCTTGTAC. Translating it yields CASSSSAGQNTLY. In full, the CDR3 reads CASSSSAGQNTLYF.

This clone was recorded once. Genes and germline come from the mouse. The CDR3 extends 1 residue past the end of the read, so its final part is completed from the germline J gene. The chain links TRBV13-3 to TRBJ2-3, with 7 bases matching TRBD2. V was clipped by 1 base and J by 1 base; unmatched bases: 3. Germline V lookup: CDR1 NNHDY, CDR2 SYVADS. The CDR3 consists of 15 residues. CDR3 sequence: CASSDIDWGAETLYF. The CDR3 bases that were read are TGTGCCAGCAGTGATATCGACTGGGGTGCAGAAACGCTGTAT.

The count of this clone is one. Mouse names are used for the genes. The CDR3 end is not reached by the read, which stops 1 residue before it; the germline J gene fills it in. This rearrangement joins TRBV5 to TRBJ1-4, with 7 bases that match TRBD1. CDR3 length: 16 residues. The ends lost 4 bases at V and 0 bases at J; junction bases unmatched: 5. The germline V gene has CDR1 LGHNA and CDR2 YNLKQL (reference sequence). The CDR3 DNA, read in part, is TGTGCCAGCAGCCCGGGACAGAAAATTTCCAACGAAAGATTATTT. Amino acid sequence: CASSPGQKISNERLF. In full, the CDR3 is CASSPGQKISNERLFF.